This TCR beta chain comes out of a study of CD8 T cells in ankylosing spondylitis. TCRdb reprocessed the 5' RACE reads via MiXCR and lists one record per CDR3 protein. The sample has 150,000 to 200,000 distinct CDR3 sequences; roughly 10% are singletons. Note on this clonotype: Its specificity is unknown.

Notes on the study in general: Researchers reportedly found disease-linked clones significantly enriched in matched ankylosing spondylitis synovial fluid. It appeared that ankylosing spondylitis blood was characterized by a TCR beta motif of about 8 highly homologous variants.

This TCR was sampled from a male donor with ankylosing spondylitis or in good health (not recorded which). The specimen sequenced was blood, either unsorted or a sorted T cell fraction (not recorded which).

CDR3 loop: CASSHGTKGNTIYF. The CDR3 DNA follows: TGTGCCAGCAGTCACGGGACGAAAGGAAACACCATATATTTT. This chain connects TRBV6-2 or TRBV6-3 to TRBJ1-3, with a tentative D call TRBD1 (5 bases). The CDR3 loop spans 14 amino acids. Germline values: CDR1 MNHEY, CDR2 SVGEGT. Trimming took 5 bases from V and 4 from J, leaving 12 bases between them.